This T cell receptor (beta chain) originates from a study of PD-L1 blockade in urothelial cancer. Study in general: Treatment start was followed by blood analysis at 3 weeks (second dose) and again at 6 weeks. The study, taken as a whole, reports: For durable-benefit patients, tumor-associated blood clones expanded more at 3 weeks.

Assay used: immunoSEQ multiplex PCR; TCRdb lists only in-frame clones, some missing. The repertoire holds some 50,000 clones, with 88% as singletons. Note on this clone: Antigen specificity is unknown.

Here the sequenced sample was PBMCs, taken around atezolizumab (anti-PD-L1) treatment. The receptor was isolated from a man older than 75 with urothelial cancer.

The DNA for the CDR3 is TGTGCCTCCCATCGGGAGGGGGCGAACACTGAAGCTTTCTTT. Protein sequence: CASHREGANTEAFF. This chain uses TRBV30 with TRBJ1-1; 7 positions agree with TRBD1. This CDR3 region has 14 residues. Per the germline V gene, CDR1 is GTSNPN and CDR2 is SVGIG (reference sequence). With V trimmed by 7 bases and J by 1 base, 9 bases remained unmatched. The whole variable domain, remainder taken from reference TRBV30 and TRBJ1-1, is SQTIHQWPATLVQPVGSPLSLECTVEGTSNPNLYWYRQAAGRGLQLLFYSVGIGQISSEVPQNLSASRPQDRQFILSSKKLLLSDSGFYLCASHREGANTEAFFGQGTRLTVV.